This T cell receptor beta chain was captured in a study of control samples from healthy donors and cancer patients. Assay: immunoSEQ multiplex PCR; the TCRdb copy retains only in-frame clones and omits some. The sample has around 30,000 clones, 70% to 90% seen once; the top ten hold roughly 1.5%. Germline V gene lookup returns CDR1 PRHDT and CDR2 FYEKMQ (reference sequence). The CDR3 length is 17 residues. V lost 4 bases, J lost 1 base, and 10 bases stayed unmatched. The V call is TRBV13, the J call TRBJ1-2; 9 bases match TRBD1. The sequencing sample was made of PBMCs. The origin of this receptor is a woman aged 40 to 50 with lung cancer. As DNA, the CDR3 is TGTGCCAGCAGCTCAGCCCGGACAGGGGAGGTTAACTATGGCTACACCTTC. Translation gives CASSSARTGEVNYGYTF.